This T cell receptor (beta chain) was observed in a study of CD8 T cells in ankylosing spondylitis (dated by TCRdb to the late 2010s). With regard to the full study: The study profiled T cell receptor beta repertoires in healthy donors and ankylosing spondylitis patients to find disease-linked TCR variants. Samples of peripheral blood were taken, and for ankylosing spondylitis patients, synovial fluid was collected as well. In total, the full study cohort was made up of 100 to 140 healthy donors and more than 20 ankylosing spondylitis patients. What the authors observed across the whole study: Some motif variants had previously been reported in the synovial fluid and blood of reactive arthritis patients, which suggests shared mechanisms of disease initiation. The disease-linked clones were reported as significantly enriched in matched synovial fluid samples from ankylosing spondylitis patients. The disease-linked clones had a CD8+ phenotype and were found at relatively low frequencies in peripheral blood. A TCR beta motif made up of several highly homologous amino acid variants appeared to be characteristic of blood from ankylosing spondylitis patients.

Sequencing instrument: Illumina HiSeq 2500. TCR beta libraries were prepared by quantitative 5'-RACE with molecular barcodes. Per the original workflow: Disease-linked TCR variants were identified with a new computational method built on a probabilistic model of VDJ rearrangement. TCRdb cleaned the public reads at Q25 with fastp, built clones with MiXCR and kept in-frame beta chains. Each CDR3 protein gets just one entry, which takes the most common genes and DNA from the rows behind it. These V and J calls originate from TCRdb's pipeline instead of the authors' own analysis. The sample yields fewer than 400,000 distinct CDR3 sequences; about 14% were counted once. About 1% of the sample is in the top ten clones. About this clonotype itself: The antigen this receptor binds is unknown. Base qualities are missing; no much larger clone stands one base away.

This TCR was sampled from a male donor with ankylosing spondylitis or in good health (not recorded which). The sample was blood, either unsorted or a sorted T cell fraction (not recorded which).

The base sequence is TGTGCCAGCAGCCAAGTTTTATCCGGGGGCACTGAAGCTTTCTTT. This gives the protein CASSQVLSGGTEAFF. The rearrangement joined TRBV3-1 to TRBJ1-1; TRBD1 is a possible D gene, resting on 5 matching bases. The germline V gene (reference sequence) gives CDR1 as LGHDT and CDR2 as YNNKEL. Reading from cysteine to phenylalanine, the CDR3 counts 15 amino acids. The only DNA kept is the CDR3, 45 bases in frame from the first base. V loses 1 base, J loses 4 bases, and the germline ends lie 13 bases apart.